The rows below give T cell receptor beta chains drawn from one sample of a study of PD-L1 blockade in urothelial cancer. Profiling relied on immunoSEQ multiplex PCR, and the TCRdb table lists in-frame clones only, not all of them. There are 100,000 to 150,000 clones in the sample; roughly 88% occur only once, and about 2.4% lies in the top ten. Sequencing used PBMCs, obtained around atezolizumab (anti-PD-L1) treatment. Every receptor here comes from a man aged 45 to 65 with urothelial cancer. Each CDR3 is given with its conserved first and last residue.

v_gene: TRBV5-4
CDR3aa: CASLDRTSGSGEQFF

v_gene: TRBV6-6
CDR3aa: CASSTQGQTNQPQHF

v_gene: TRBV7-3
CDR3aa: CASSTNEDRAQGYTF

v_gene: TRBV5-4
CDR3aa: CASSLQGGAKNIQYF

v_gene: TRBV7-8
CDR3aa: CASSLGGLGGAEAFF

v_gene: TRBV6-1
CDR3aa: CASRLSGSGYEQYF

v_gene: TRBV6-1
CDR3aa: CASTEGADQPQHF

v_gene: TRBV19
CDR3aa: CASLEWDRLEYGYTF

v_gene: TRBV28
CDR3aa: CASCTSGYEQYF

v_gene: TRBV2
CDR3aa: CASSALGQGASEKLFF